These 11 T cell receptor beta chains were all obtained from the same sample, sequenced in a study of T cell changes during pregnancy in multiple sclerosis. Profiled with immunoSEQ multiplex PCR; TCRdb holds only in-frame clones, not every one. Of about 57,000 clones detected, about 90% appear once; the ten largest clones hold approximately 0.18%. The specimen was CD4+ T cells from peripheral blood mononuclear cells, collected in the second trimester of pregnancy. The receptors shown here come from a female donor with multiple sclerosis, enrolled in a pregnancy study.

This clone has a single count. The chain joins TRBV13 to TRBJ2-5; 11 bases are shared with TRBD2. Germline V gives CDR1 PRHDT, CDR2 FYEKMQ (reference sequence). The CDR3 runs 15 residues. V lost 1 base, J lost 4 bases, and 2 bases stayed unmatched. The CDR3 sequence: CASSLVAGGGETQYF. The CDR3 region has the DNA TGTGCCAGCAGCTTAGTAGCGGGGGGGGGAGAGACCCAGTACTTC.

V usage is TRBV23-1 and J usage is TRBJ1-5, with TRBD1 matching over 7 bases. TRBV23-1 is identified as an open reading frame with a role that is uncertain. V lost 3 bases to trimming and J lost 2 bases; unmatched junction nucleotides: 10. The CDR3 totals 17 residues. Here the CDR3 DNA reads TGCGCCAGCAGTCAGGGGAGACAGGGAGTGGGCAATCAGCCCCAGCATTTT. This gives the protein CASSQGRQGVGNQPQHF.

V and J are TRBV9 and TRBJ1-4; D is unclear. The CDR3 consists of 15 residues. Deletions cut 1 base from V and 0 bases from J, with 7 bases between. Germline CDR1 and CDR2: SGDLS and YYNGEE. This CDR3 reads CASSVQASTNEKLFF. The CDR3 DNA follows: TGTGCCAGCAGCGTACAGGCCTCAACTAATGAAAAACTGTTTTTT.

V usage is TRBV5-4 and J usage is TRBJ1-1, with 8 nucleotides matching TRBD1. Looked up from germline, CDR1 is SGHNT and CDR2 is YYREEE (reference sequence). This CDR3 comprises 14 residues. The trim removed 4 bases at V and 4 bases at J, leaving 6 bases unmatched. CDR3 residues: CASSHPDRATEAFF. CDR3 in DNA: TGTGCCAGCAGCCACCCGGACAGGGCCACTGAAGCTTTCTTT.

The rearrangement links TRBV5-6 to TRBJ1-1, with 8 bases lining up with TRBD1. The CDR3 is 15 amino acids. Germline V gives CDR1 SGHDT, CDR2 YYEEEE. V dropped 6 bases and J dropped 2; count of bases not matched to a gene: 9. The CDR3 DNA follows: TGTGCCAGCATGGGAAACAGGGGGTTTAACACTGAAGCTTTCTTT. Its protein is CASMGNRGFNTEAFF.

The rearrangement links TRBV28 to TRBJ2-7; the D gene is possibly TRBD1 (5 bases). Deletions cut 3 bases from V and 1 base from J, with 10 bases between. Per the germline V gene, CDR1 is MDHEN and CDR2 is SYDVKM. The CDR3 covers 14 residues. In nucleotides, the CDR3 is TGTGCCAGCAGTTTTTTGGGGCGTTCCTACGAGCAGTACTTC. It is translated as CASSFLGRSYEQYF. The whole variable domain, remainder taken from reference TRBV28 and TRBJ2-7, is DVKVTQSSRYLVKRTGEKVFLECVQDMDHENMFWYRQDPGLGLRLIYFSYDVKMKEKGDIPEGYSVSREKKERFSLILESASTNQTSMYLCASSFLGRSYEQYFGPGTRLTVT.

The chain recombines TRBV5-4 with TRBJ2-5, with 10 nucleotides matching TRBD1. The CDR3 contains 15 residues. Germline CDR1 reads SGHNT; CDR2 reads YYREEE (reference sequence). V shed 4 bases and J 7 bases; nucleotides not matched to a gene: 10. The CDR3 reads CASSAPTGGVGTQYF. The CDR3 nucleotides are TGTGCCAGCAGCGCTCCGACAGGGGGCGTCGGGACCCAGTACTTC.

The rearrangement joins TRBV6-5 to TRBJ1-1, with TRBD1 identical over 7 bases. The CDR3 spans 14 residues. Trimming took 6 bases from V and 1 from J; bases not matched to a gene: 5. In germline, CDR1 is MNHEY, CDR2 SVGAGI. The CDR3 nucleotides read TGTGCCAGCAGGGTTGACAGGGAGAACACTGAAGCTTTCTTT. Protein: CASRVDRENTEAFF.

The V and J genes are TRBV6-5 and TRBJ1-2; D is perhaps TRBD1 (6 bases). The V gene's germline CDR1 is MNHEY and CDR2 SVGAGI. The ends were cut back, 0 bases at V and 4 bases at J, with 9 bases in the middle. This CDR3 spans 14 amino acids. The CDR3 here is CASSYSTGTYGYTF. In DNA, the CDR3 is TGTGCCAGCAGTTACTCGACAGGAACCTATGGCTACACCTTC.

The CDR3 DNA sequence: TGTGCCAGCAGTGAAGCACGACTTGGTCTCTACAATGAGCAGTTCTTC. Encoded protein: CASSEARLGLYNEQFF. The gene calls are TRBV2 and TRBJ2-1; D not resolved. Germline CDR1 and CDR2: SNHLY and FYNNEI. The CDR3 length is 16 residues. Between the trimmed V and J ends, which lost 0 bases and 3 bases, there was a span of 12 bases.

This CDR3 is CASSLGSGDYGYTF. Written as DNA, the CDR3 is TGCGCCAGCAGCTTGGGTTCAGGGGACTATGGCTACACCTTC. The V call is TRBV5-1, the J call TRBJ1-2; D is possibly TRBD1 (6 bases). Germline CDR1 and CDR2: SGHRS and YFSETQ. V was cut by 0 bases and J by 3 bases, with 9 bases left in between. The CDR3 length is 14 residues. The full variable domain, with the rest looked up from reference TRBV5-1 and TRBJ1-2, is KAGVTQTPRYLIKTRGQQVTLSCSPISGHRSVSWYQQTPGQGLQFLFEYFSETQRNKGNFPGRFSGRQFSNSRSEMNVSTLELGDSALYLCASSLGSGDYGYTFGSGTRLTVV.